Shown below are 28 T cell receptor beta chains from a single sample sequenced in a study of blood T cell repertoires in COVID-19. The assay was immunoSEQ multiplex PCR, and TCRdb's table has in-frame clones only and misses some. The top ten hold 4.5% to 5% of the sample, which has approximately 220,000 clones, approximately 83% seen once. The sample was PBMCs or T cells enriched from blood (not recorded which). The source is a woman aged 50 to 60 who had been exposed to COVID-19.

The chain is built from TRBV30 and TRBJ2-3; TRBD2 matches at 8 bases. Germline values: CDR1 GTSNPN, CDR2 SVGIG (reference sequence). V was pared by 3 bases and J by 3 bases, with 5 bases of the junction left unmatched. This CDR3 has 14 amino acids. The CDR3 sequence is CAWSPGGDTDTQYF. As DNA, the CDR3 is TGTGCCTGGAGCCCCGGGGGGGATACAGATACGCAGTATTTT.

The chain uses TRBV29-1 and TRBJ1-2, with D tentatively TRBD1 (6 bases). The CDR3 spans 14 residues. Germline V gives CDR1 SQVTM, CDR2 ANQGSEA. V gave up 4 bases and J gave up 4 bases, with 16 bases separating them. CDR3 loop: CSVVTGTAFYGYTF. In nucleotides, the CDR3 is TGCAGCGTTGTAACAGGGACCGCCTTCTATGGCTACACCTTC.

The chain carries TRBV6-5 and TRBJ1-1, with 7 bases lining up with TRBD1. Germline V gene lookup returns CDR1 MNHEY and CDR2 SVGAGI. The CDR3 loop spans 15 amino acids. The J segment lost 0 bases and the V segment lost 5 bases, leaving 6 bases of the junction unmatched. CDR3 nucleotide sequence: TGTGCCAGCAGTCCAGGGGGGAACATGAACACTGAAGCTTTCTTT. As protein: CASSPGGNMNTEAFF.

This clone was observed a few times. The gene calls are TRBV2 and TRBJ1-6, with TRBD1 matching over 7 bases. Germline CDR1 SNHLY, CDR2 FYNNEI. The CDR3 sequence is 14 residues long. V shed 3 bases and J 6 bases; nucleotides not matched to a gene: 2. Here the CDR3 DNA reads TGTGCCAGCAGTGAGGGGACAGCTAATTCACCCCTCCACTTT. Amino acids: CASSEGTANSPLHF.

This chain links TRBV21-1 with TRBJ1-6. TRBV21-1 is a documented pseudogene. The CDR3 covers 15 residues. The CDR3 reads CASSKGGGSYSPLHF. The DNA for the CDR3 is TGTGCCAGCAGCAAAGGAGGAGGGAGTTATTCACCCCTCCACTTT.

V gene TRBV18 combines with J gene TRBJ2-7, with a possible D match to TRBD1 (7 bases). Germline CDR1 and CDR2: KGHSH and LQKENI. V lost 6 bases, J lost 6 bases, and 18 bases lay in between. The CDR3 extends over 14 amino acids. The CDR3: CASSPEGRGAEQYF. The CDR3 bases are TGTGCCAGCTCTCCGGAGGGCAGGGGGGCCGAGCAGTACTTC.

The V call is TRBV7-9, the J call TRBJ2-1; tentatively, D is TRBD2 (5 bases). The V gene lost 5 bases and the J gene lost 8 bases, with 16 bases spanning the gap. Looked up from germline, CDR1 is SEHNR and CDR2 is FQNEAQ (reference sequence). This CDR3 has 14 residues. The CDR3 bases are TGTGCCAGCAGCCAAGACGGGGTGTCGGATGAGCAGTTCTTC. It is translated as CASSQDGVSDEQFF. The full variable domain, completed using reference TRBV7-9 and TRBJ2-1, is DTGVSQNPRHKITKRGQNVTFRCDPISEHNRLYWYRQTLGQGPEFLTYFQNEAQLEKSRLLSDRFSAERPKGSFSTLEIQRTEQGDSAMYLCASSQDGVSDEQFFGPGTRLTVL.

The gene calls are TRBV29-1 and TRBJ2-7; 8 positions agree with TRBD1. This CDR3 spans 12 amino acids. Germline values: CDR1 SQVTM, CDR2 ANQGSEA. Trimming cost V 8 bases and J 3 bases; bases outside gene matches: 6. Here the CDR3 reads CSFNRGNYEQYF. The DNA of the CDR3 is TGCAGCTTTAACAGGGGGAACTACGAGCAGTACTTC.

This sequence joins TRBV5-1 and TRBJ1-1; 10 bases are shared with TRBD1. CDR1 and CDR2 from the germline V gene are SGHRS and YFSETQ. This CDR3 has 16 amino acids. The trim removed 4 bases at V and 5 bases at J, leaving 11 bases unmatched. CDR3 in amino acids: CASSAMTGGAGTEAFF. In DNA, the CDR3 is TGCGCCAGCAGCGCGATGACAGGGGGCGCAGGAACTGAAGCTTTCTTT.

DNA for the CDR3: TGTGCCAGGGGGAGGATACACACCTTC. Its translation: CARGRIHTF. The V and J genes are TRBV6-4 and TRBJ1-2; D ambiguous. Deletions cut 9 bases from V and 12 bases from J, with 11 bases between. Germline CDR1 MRHNA, CDR2 SNTAGT. This CDR3 region has 9 residues.

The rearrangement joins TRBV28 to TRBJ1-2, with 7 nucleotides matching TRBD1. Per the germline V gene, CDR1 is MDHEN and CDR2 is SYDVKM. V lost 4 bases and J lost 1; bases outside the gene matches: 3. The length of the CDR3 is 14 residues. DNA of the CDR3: TGTGCCAGCAGTTCTTGGGACAGTAACTATGGCTACACCTTC. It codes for CASSSWDSNYGYTF.

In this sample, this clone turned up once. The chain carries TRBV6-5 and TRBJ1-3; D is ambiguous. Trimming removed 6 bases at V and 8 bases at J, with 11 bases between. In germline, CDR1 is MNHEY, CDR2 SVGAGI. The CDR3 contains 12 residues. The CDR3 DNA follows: TGTGCCAGCAGCCCAGAGGGAGACACCATATATTTT. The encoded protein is CASSPEGDTIYF.

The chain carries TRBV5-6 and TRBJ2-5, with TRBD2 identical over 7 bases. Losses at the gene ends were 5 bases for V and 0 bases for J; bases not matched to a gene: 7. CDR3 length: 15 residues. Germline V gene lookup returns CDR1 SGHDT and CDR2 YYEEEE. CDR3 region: CASSRTGGYQETQYF. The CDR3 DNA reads TGTGCCAGCAGTCGGACCGGGGGGTACCAAGAGACCCAGTACTTC.

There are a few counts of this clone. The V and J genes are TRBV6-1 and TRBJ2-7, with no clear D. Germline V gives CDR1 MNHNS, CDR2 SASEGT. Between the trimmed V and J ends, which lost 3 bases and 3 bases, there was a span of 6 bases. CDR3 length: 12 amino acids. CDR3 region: CASSDWSYEQYF. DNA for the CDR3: TGTGCCAGCAGTGATTGGAGCTACGAGCAGTACTTC.

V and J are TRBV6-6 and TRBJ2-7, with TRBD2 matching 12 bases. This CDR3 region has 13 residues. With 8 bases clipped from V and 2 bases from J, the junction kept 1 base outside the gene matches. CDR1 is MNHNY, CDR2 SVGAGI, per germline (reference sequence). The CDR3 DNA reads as TGTGCCAGCGGACTAGCGGGGCCCTACGAGCAGTACTTC. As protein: CASGLAGPYEQYF.

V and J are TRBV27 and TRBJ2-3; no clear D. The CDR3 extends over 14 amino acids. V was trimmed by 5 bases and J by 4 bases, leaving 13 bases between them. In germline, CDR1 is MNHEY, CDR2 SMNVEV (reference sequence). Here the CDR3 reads CASSASLGPDTQYF. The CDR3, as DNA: TGTGCCAGCAGTGCTTCCCTCGGTCCAGATACGCAGTATTTT.

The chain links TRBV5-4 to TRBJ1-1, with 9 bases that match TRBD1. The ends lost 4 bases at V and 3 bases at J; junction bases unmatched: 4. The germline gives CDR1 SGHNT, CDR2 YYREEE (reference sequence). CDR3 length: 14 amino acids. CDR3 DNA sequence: TGTGCCAGCAGCCTAGACAGGGGGGACACTGAAGCTTTCTTT. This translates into CASSLDRGDTEAFF.

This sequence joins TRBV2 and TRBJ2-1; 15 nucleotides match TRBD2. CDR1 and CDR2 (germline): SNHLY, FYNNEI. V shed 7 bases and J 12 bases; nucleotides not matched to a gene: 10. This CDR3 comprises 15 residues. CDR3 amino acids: CASIFGTSGGMGQFF. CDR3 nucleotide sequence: TGTGCCAGCATCTTTGGGACTAGCGGGGGGATGGGGCAGTTCTTC.

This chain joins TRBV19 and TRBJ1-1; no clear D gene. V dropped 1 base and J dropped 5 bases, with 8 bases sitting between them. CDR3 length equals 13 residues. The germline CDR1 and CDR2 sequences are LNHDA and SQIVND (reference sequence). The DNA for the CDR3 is TGTGCCAGTAGTATAGGGGGAGGTACTGAAGCTTTCTTT. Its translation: CASSIGGGTEAFF.

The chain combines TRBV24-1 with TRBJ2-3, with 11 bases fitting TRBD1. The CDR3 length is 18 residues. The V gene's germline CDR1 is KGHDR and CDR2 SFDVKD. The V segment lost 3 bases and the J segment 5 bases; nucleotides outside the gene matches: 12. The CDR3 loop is CATSDKGNGDRGKDTQYF. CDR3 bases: TGTGCCACCAGTGATAAAGGGAACGGGGACAGGGGGAAAGATACGCAGTATTTT.

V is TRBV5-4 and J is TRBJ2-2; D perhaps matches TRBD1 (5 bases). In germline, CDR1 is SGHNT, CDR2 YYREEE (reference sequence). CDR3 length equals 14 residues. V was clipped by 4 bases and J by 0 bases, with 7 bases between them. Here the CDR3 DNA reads TGTGCCAGCAGCAGACAGTCGAACACCGGGGAGCTGTTTTTT. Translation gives CASSRQSNTGELFF.

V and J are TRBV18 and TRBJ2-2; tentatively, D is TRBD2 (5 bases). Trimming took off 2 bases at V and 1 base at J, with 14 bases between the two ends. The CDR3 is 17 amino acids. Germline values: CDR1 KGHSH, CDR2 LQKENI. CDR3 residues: CASSPNSPGLNTGELFF. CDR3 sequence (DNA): TGTGCCAGCTCACCAAATAGCCCGGGGTTGAACACCGGGGAGCTGTTTTTT.

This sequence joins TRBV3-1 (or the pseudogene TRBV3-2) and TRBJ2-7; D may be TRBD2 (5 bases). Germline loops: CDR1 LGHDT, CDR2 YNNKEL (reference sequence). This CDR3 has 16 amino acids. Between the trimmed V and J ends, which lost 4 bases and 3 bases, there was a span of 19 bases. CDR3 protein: CASSPPTGIGGYEQYF. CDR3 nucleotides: TGTGCCAGCAGCCCCCCGACCGGGATTGGAGGCTACGAGCAGTACTTC.

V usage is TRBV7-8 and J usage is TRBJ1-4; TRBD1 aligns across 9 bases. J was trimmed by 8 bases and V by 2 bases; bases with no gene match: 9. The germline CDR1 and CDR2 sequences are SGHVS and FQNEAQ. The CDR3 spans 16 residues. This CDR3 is CASSLSAGQGWEKLFF. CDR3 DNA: TGTGCCAGCAGCTTATCCGCGGGACAGGGATGGGAAAAACTGTTTTTT.

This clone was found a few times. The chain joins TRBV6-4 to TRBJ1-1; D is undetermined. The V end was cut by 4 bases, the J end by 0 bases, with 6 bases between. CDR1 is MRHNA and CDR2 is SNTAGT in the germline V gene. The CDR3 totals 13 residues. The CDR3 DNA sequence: TGTGCCAGCAGTGTGGAGCTGAACACTGAAGCTTTCTTT. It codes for CASSVELNTEAFF.

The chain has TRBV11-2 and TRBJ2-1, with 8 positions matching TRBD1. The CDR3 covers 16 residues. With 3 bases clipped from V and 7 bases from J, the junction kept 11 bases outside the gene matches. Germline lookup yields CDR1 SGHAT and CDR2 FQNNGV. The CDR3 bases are TGTGCCAGCAGCTTGCGCCCCAGGGGGCGAGAGAATGAGCAGTTCTTC. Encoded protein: CASSLRPRGRENEQFF.

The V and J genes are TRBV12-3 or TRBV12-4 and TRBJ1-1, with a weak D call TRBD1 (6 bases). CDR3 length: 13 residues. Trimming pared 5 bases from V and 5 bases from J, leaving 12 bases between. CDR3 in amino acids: CASSPRGGTEAFF. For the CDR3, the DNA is TGTGCCAGCAGTCCACGAGGGGGAACTGAAGCTTTCTTT.

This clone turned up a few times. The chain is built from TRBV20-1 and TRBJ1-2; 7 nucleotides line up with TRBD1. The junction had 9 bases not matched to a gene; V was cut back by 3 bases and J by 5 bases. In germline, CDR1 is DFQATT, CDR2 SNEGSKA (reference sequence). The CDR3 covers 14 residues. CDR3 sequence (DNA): TGCAGTGCTAGTGGAGGGGGCGCCGGGTATGGCTACACCTTC. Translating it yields CSASGGGAGYGYTF.